The 9 T cell receptor beta chains below were found in one sample sequenced in a study of graft-versus-host responses after intestinal transplantation (dated by TCRdb to 2020 to 2023). The receptor library was made with the immunoSEQ multiplex PCR assay. TCRdb's version of the immuneACCESS table is confined to in-frame rearrangements and falls short of the full clone set. An unresolved V gene accounts for under half of the shortfall where checked; the remainder is of unknown origin. Across this sample there are 98,000 or so clones, with roughly 90% seen only once. Of the sample, approximately 1% is held by the ten largest clones. No antigen has been assigned to these receptors. In the paper's terms, the time point label means: cells obtained before transplantation from donor or recipient. The material sequenced was unstimulated CD4+ T cells sorted from spleen or lymph node cells, taken before intestinal transplant. These receptors all stem from a human donor who received an intestinal transplant.

This chain joins TRBV29-1 and TRBJ2-1; D remains ambiguous. The germline CDR1 and CDR2 sequences are SQVTM and ANQGSEA. The length of the CDR3 is 13 residues. V lost 8 bases and J 5 bases, leaving 16 bases between the germline ends. The CDR3 loop is CSIAKLWNNEQFF. The DNA for the CDR3 is TGCAGCATCGCCAAACTCTGGAACAATGAGCAGTTCTTC.

This chain connects TRBV29-1 to TRBJ1-2, with 8 bases that match TRBD1. The CDR3 covers 14 residues. J lost 1 base, V lost 4 bases, and 5 bases had no gene match. CDR1 and CDR2 from the germline V gene are SQVTM and ANQGSEA. In DNA form, the CDR3 reads TGCAGCGTTGTCTCTACAGGGGGTAACTATGGCTACACCTTC. This codes for CSVVSTGGNYGYTF.

The chain has TRBV29-1 and TRBJ2-7; TRBD1 agrees at 7 bases. Germline-derived CDR1 and CDR2 are SQVTM and ANQGSEA. The V segment lost 1 base and the J segment 7 bases; nucleotides outside the gene matches: 7. The CDR3 extends over 13 amino acids. The CDR3 sequence is CSVEAGGRGEQYF. The CDR3 bases are TGCAGCGTTGAAGCAGGGGGAAGAGGTGAGCAGTACTTC.

The chain has TRBV12-5 and TRBJ2-1; the D is unclear. Germline values: CDR1 LGHNT, CDR2 FRNRAP. The CDR3 runs 16 residues. Trimming cost V 1 base and J 0 bases, with 10 bases left between them. For the CDR3, the DNA is TGTGCTAGTGGTTTGGGATCTAGTTTCTCCTACAATGAGCAGTTCTTC. Protein sequence: CASGLGSSFSYNEQFF.

The rearrangement uses TRBV6-1 and TRBJ1-5; TRBD1 matches 7 bases. CDR3 length: 15 amino acids. Germline CDR1 and CDR2: MNHNS and SASEGT. V gave up 7 bases and J gave up 1 base; unmatched junction bases: 7. The CDR3 DNA reads as TGTGCCAGCATTTTTGGAGGGGGCAGCAATCAGCCCCAGCATTTT. Translating gives CASIFGGGSNQPQHF.

This chain links TRBV28 with TRBJ2-2, with TRBD1 identical over 10 bases. This CDR3 has 15 residues. The V and J ends lost 5 bases and 5 bases, in that order; junction bases with no gene match: 5. CDR1 and CDR2 (germline): MDHEN, SYDVKM. CDR3 in DNA: TGTGCCAGCAGTACAGGGACAGGGGTGACCGGGGAGCTGTTTTTT. This translates into CASSTGTGVTGELFF.

The chain recombines TRBV6-5 with TRBJ2-7, with TRBD1 matching 11 bases. Trimming removed 2 bases from V and 3 bases from J; junction bases left unmatched: 0. The CDR3 contains 14 residues. The germline V gene encodes CDR1 MNHEY and CDR2 SVGAGI. The CDR3, as DNA: TGTGCCAGCAGTTACGGGACAGGGGGCTACGAGCAGTACTTC. Translated: CASSYGTGGYEQYF.

This clone has only a few counts. The CDR3 region has the DNA TGCAGCGTCCGGGAGGGGGCGTCGAATTCACCCCTCCACTTT. Its translation is CSVREGASNSPLHF. The rearrangement uses TRBV29-1 and TRBJ1-6; TRBD1 matches at 7 bases. The CDR3 loop spans 14 amino acids. Germline trimming cut 6 bases from V and 7 bases from J; bases unmatched to any gene: 9. Germline V gives CDR1 SQVTM, CDR2 ANQGSEA.

The V gene is TRBV6-1, the J gene TRBJ1-1, with 7 bases lining up with TRBD1. The germline gives CDR1 MNHNS, CDR2 SASEGT. The CDR3 is made up of 15 amino acids. With 2 bases clipped from V and 5 bases from J, the junction kept 8 bases outside the gene matches. The CDR3 is CASSEPGQVRTEAFF. CDR3 nucleotides: TGTGCCAGCAGTGAACCTGGACAGGTTCGTACTGAAGCTTTCTTT.